This T cell receptor (beta chain) is drawn from a study of T cell repertoires in ileal Crohn's disease. Background on the study: Biopsies of inflamed ileum from the surgical specimen form M0 samples. TCRB immunosequencing input was approximately 510 nanograms of biopsy DNA per sample.

Assay used: immunoSEQ multiplex PCR; TCRdb lists only in-frame clones, some missing. The table shows around 11,000 clones, with around 90% occurring only once. From germline, CDR1 is SGHAT and CDR2 FQNNGV. CDR3 length: 14 residues. Trimming pared 5 bases from V and 7 bases from J, leaving 17 bases between. Time point of the sample: inflamed ileum from the surgical specimen. Eligibility required adulthood, ileal or ileocolonic Crohn's disease and indicated ileocolonic resection. On this clone: The antigen is undetermined.

Study-level points and caveats: High-frequency clones were more common in sorted CD8 than CD4 cells.

The sequencing sample was made of ileal tissue. The clonotype originates from an adult with Crohn's disease. The chain links TRBV11-2 to TRBJ1-1; the D is unclear. Written as DNA, the CDR3 is TGTGCCAGCAGCCCCAGGCCGGGAACCGGTGAAGCTTTCTTT. Translation gives CASSPRPGTGEAFF.